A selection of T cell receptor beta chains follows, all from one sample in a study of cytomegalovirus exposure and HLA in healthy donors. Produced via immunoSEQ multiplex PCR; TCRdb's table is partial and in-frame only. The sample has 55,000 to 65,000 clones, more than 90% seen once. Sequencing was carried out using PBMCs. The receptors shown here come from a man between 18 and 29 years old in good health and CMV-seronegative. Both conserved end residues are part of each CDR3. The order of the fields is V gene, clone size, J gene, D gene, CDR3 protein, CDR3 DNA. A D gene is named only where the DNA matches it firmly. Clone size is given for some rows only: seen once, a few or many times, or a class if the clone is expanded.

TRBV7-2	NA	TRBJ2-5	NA	CASSSRRYQETQYF	TGTGCCAGCAGCTCACGCCGGTACCAAGAGACCCAGTACTTC
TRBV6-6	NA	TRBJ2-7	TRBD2	CASSLGLAGGYEQYF	TGTGCCAGCAGTTTAGGACTAGCGGGAGGCTACGAGCAGTACTTC
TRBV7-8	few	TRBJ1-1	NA	CASSFTVAGGAFF	TGTGCCAGCAGCTTTACGGTGGCGGGGGGAGCTTTCTTT
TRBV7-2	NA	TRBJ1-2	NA	CASSLVPPKQANYGYTF	TGTGCCAGCAGCTTAGTGCCCCCCAAGCAAGCTAACTATGGCTACACCTTC
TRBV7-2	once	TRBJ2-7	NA	CASSLVNTNYEQYF	TGTGCCAGCAGCTTAGTAAACACCAATTACGAGCAGTACTTC
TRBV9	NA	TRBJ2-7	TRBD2	CASSVGGLAGNYEQYF	TGTGCCAGCAGCGTAGGGGGACTAGCGGGAAACTACGAGCAGTACTTC
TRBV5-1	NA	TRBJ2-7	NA	CASSLEGTPYEQYF	TGCGCCAGCAGCTTGGAAGGGACACCCTACGAGCAGTACTTC
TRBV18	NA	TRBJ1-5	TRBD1	CASSTQGTVHLQPQHF	TGTGCCAGCTCCACCCAGGGGACAGTGCATCTGCAGCCCCAGCATTTT
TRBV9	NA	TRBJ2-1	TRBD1	CASSAGQGSYNEQFF	TGTGCCAGCAGCGCGGGACAGGGAAGCTACAATGAGCAGTTCTTC
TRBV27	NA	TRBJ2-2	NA	CASSLDFEGELFF	TGTGCCAGCAGTTTAGATTTCGAGGGGGAGCTGTTTTTT
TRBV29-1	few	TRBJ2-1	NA	CSVGLGAYNEQFF	TGCAGCGTTGGACTAGGGGCCTACAATGAGCAGTTCTTC
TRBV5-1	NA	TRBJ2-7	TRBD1	CASTLGTGPHEQYF	TGCGCCAGCACTCTAGGGACAGGTCCCCACGAGCAGTACTTC
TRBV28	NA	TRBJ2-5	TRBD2	CASSFQREGTQYF	TGTGCCAGCAGTTTTCAGCGGGAAGGGACCCAGTACTTC
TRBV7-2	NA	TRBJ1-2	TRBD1	CASNLHTGGNYGYTF	TGTGCCAGCAACTTACATACAGGGGGAAACTATGGCTACACCTTC
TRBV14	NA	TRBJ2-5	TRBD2	CASSQDVATSGRKTQYF	TGTGCCAGCAGCCAAGATGTTGCGACTAGCGGGAGGAAGACCCAGTACTTC
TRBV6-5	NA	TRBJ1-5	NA	CASSFRGNQPQHF	TGTGCCAGCAGTTTCAGGGGCAATCAGCCCCAGCATTTT
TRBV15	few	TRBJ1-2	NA	CATSRGESMGYTF	TGTGCCACCAGCAGAGGGGAGTCCATGGGCTACACCTTC
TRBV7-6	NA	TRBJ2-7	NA	CASSLEGGTYEQYF	TGTGCCAGCAGCTTAGAGGGAGGTACCTACGAGCAGTACTTC
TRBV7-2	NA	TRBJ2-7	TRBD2	CASSLAAGVYEQYF	TGTGCCAGCAGCTTAGCAGCGGGAGTCTACGAGCAGTACTTC
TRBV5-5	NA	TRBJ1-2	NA	CASSLGPGDYGYTF	TGTGCCAGCAGCTTGGGGCCAGGGGACTATGGCTACACCTTC
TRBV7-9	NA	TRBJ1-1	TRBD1	CASRRTRKGAETEAFF	TGTGCCAGCAGGCGGACGCGGAAGGGGGCAGAAACTGAAGCTTTCTTT
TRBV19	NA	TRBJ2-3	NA	CASSILGGDTQYF	TGTGCCAGTAGTATACTGGGAGGAGATACGCAGTATTTT
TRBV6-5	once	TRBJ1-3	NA	CASAVTGGLGNTIYF	TGTGCCAGCGCAGTAACGGGGGGCCTTGGAAACACCATATATTTT
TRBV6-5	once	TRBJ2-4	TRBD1	CASSPRPGQNIQYF	TGTGCCAGCAGCCCACGTCCGGGACAGAACATTCAGTACTTC
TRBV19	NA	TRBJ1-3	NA	CASSGQYSGNTIYF	TGTGCCAGTAGTGGGCAGTACTCTGGAAACACCATATATTTT
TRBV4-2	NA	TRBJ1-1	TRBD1	CASSREIQGAKAFF	TGTGCCAGCAGCCGAGAGATACAGGGGGCAAAAGCTTTCTTT
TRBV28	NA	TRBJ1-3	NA	CATGRSGNTIYF	TGTGCCACTGGGCGATCTGGAAACACCATATATTTT
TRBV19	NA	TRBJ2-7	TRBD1	CASSMGQTSYEQYF	TGTGCCAGTAGTATGGGACAGACCTCCTACGAGCAGTACTTC
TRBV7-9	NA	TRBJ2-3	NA	CASSFGKGVTRTDTQYF	TGTGCCAGCAGCTTTGGAAAGGGGGTCACTCGCACAGATACGCAGTATTTT
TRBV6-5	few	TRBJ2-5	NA	CASSYSGIFPPYF	TGTGCCAGCAGTTACTCGGGCATATTCCCCCCTTACTTC
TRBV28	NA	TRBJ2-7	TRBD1	CASSFSPGTGYNSSYEQYF	TGTGCCAGCAGTTTTAGCCCTGGGACAGGGTACAATTCTTCCTACGAGCAGTACTTC
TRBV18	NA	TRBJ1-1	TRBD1	CASSPETGQGARGEAFF	TGTGCCAGCTCACCCGAGACGGGACAGGGGGCCCGAGGGGAAGCTTTCTTT
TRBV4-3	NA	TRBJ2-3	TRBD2	CASRPTAAGVANTQYF	TGCGCCAGCAGACCCACCGCGGCGGGAGTCGCAAATACGCAGTATTTT
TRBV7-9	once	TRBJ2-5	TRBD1	CASSLGDRDGETQYF	TGTGCCAGCAGCTTAGGGGACAGGGATGGGGAGACCCAGTACTTC
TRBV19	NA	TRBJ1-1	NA	CASTGSHLNTEAFF	TGTGCCAGTACGGGGAGTCACTTGAACACTGAAGCTTTCTTT
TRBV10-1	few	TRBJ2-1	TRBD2	CASRGLAGGEQFF	TGCGCCAGCAGAGGACTAGCGGGTGGAGAGCAGTTCTTC
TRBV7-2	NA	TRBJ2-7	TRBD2	CASSPGLALGNEQYF	TGTGCCAGCAGCCCCGGACTAGCTCTTGGGAACGAGCAGTACTTC
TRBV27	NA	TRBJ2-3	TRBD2	CASSSLASSTDTQYF	TGTGCCAGCAGTTCACTAGCGTCTAGCACAGATACGCAGTATTTT
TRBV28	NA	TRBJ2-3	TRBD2	CASSFAFKGVAGFTDTQYF	TGTGCCAGCAGTTTCGCGTTTAAGGGAGTAGCGGGTTTCACAGATACGCAGTATTTT
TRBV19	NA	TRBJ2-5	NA	CASSIGGTATLAHQETQYF	TGTGCCAGTAGTATTGGCGGGACAGCTACCTTAGCGCACCAAGAGACCCAGTACTTC
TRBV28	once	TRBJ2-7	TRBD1	CASSTNEHLGTAYEQYF	TGTGCCAGCAGTACTAACGAACACCTAGGGACAGCCTACGAGCAGTACTTC
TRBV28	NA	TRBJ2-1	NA	CAAGAGVSEQFF	TGTGCCGCAGGGGCGGGAGTCTCCGAGCAGTTCTTC
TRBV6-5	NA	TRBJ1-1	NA	CASSYKEITEAFF	TGTGCCAGCAGTTACAAAGAGATCACTGAAGCTTTCTTT
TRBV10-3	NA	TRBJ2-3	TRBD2	CAISAASGRGDTQYF	TGTGCCATCAGTGCCGCTAGCGGGAGAGGGGATACGCAGTATTTT
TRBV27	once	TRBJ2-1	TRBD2	CASSSHGRDEQFF	TGTGCCAGCAGTTCGCACGGGAGGGATGAGCAGTTCTTC
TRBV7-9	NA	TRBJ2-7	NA	CASSSEIYEQYF	TGTGCCAGCAGCTCGGAGATCTACGAGCAGTACTTC
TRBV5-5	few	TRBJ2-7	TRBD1	CASSWTGAYEQYF	TGTGCCAGCAGCTGGACAGGGGCCTACGAGCAGTACTTC